The subject of this entry is one T cell receptor (beta chain). Its specificity is not known. The V end was cut by 3 bases, the J end by 6 bases, with 9 bases between. This CDR3 is built from 13 residues. Germline CDR1 is SGHTA and CDR2 is FQGNSA. Profiling relied on immunoSEQ multiplex PCR, and the TCRdb table lists in-frame clones only, not all of them. The table includes some 100,000 clones, approximately 97% detected once. The source of the sample is a study of siplizumab effects on memory and regulatory T cells. Study results and limitations: Apparently key alloresponse contributors, naive T cells also seemed more diverse than memory cells. Siplizumab produced a significant drop in alloreactive sequences attributable to unstimulated CD4+ memory cells.

Sequences were obtained from naive CD4+ T cells sorted from blood. The origin of this receptor is a human donor in good health. This chain connects TRBV7-2 to TRBJ2-1; D is unresolved. CDR3 coding DNA: TGTGCCAGCAGCTTCCTATCGGGCAATGAGCAGTTCTTC. Translating it yields CASSFLSGNEQFF.